The present TCR beta chain was sequenced within a study of blood T cell repertoires in COVID-19. As for the study in general: Specimens from acute and convalescent COVID-19 originated in the United States, Italy and Spain.

The protocol was immunoSEQ multiplex PCR, while the TCRdb copy is restricted to in-frame clones and leaves out a portion. The data contain more than 250,000 clones, about 87% of them seen just once; the ten biggest clones take up approximately 5.3%. This clone was picked up one time. CDR1 is MDHEN and CDR2 is SYDVKM in the germline V gene. With 2 bases clipped from V and 5 bases from J, the junction kept 4 bases outside the gene matches. The CDR3 loop spans 14 amino acids. Those who participated ranged in age from roughly 18 to 95 years and resided in approximately 23 US areas. Assignment of participants to cohorts was predicated upon participant-reported clinical history. For recovered donors of Cohort 3, there were two negative PCRs, clearance, or symptom resolution.

The V call is TRBV28, the J call TRBJ2-5; the match to TRBD1 covers 8 bases. Material: PBMCs or T cells enriched from blood (not recorded which). The clonotype originates from a young woman who had recovered from COVID-19. The CDR3 DNA reads as TGTGCCAGCAGTTTACCGGGACAGGTGGAGACCCAGTACTTC. This sequence encodes CASSLPGQVETQYF.